Described below is a single T cell receptor beta chain sequence and its context. Which antigen it targets is not known. No base-level quality is on record; no much larger clone is a single base apart. V sheds 5 bases and J sheds 0 bases, leaving 19 bases between their ends. Inclusive of the bounding cysteine and phenylalanine, the CDR3 is 17 residues long. The kept DNA is CDR3 alone, 51 bases in frame from the first base. CDR1 is given as SGHRS and CDR2 as YFSETQ, both from the germline V gene. The data derive from a study of T-cell reconstitution after alpha-beta-depleted transplantation in children listed by TCRdb under 2016. Looking at the study overall: T-cell immune reconstitution after TCRalphabeta/CD19-depleted allogeneic hematopoietic cell transplantation in children was quantitatively tracked in the study by means of TCR repertoire profiling. Study-wide findings and limitations: The apparently early alphabetaT-cell count recovery about two months after transplant was reportedly dependent on only several hundred rapidly expanded clones derived from non-depleted graft cells. Hyperexpanded clone frequencies declined over subsequent months; after one year, T-cell counts and TCRbeta diversity were mostly attributed to newly produced T cells. The high TCRbeta diversity at day 60 in some patients was ascribed to recipient T cells and intrathymic progenitors that had survived conditioning.

The library relied on PCR. Data came from an Illumina HiSeq 2500. To normalize quantification of the TCRbeta repertoire, the TCR libraries were built with molecular barcoding that relied on unique molecular identifiers. The raw public reads went through TCRdb reprocessing: fastp at Q25, MiXCR clone calling, in-frame beta chains kept. Each entry is one CDR3 protein sequence, shown with its most common DNA and genes. The sample table lists 300,000 or so distinct CDR3 sequences, around 25% of them with a count of one. The biggest ten clones account for 9.5% to 13% of the sample. The sample's treatment or condition label is to be understood as: allogeneic hematopoietic cell transplantation with graft depleted of TCRalphabeta T cells and CD19 B cells. TCRalphabeta/CD19-depleted allogeneic hematopoietic cell grafts were given to the transplant recipients, all of whom were children.

The receptor was derived from a male patient aged 10-17 years who had a stem cell transplant for acute lymphoblastic leukemia, so the T cells may come from the graft donor. Recombination connected TRBV5-1 to TRBJ2-3; matching of 6 bases hints at TRBD2 as the D gene. The starting material was PBMCs, mostly from graft donor cells, obtained 180 days after TCRalphabeta/CD19-depleted stem cell transplant. CDR3 protein: CASSPLAWGISTDTQYF. The base sequence is TGCGCCAGCAGTCCTCTAGCGTGGGGGATTAGCACAGATACGCAGTATTTT.